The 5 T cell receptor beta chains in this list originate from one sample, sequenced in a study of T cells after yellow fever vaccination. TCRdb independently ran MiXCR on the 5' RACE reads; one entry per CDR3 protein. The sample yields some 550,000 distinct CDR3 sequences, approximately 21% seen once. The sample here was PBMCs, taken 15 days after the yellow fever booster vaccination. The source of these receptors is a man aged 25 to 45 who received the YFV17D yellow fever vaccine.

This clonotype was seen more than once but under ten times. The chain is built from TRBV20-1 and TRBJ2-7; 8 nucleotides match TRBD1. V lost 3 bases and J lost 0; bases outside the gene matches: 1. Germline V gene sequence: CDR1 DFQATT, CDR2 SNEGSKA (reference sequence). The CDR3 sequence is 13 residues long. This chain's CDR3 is CSARDRVSYEQYF. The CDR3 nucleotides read TGCAGTGCTAGGGACAGGGTCTCCTACGAGCAGTACTTC.

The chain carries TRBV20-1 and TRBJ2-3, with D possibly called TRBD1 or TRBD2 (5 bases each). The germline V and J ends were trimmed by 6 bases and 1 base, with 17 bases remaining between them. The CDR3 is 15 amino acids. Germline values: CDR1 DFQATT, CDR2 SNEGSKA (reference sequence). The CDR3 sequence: CSAPGTPSGTDTQYF. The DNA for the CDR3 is TGCAGTGCGCCTGGGACCCCCTCGGGCACAGATACGCAGTATTTT.

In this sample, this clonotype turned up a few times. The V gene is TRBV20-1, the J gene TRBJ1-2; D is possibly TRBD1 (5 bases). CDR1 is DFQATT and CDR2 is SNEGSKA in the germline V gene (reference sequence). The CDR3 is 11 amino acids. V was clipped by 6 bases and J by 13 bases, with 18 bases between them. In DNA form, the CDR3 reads TGCAGTGCCGAGAGGTCCCAGGGTGGCACCTTC. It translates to CSAERSQGGTF.

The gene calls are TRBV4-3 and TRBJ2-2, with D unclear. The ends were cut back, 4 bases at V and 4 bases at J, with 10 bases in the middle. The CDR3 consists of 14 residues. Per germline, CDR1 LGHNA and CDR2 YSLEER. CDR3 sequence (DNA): TGCGCCAGCAGCCTTCCGGGCGTCACCGGGGAGCTGTTTTTT. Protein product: CASSLPGVTGELFF.

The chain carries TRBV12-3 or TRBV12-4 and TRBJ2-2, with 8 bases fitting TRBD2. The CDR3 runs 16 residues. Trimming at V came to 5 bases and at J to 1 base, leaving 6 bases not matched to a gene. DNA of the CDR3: TGTGCCAGCAGTAGCGGGACTAGACTGAACACCGGGGAGCTGTTTTTT. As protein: CASSSGTRLNTGELFF.